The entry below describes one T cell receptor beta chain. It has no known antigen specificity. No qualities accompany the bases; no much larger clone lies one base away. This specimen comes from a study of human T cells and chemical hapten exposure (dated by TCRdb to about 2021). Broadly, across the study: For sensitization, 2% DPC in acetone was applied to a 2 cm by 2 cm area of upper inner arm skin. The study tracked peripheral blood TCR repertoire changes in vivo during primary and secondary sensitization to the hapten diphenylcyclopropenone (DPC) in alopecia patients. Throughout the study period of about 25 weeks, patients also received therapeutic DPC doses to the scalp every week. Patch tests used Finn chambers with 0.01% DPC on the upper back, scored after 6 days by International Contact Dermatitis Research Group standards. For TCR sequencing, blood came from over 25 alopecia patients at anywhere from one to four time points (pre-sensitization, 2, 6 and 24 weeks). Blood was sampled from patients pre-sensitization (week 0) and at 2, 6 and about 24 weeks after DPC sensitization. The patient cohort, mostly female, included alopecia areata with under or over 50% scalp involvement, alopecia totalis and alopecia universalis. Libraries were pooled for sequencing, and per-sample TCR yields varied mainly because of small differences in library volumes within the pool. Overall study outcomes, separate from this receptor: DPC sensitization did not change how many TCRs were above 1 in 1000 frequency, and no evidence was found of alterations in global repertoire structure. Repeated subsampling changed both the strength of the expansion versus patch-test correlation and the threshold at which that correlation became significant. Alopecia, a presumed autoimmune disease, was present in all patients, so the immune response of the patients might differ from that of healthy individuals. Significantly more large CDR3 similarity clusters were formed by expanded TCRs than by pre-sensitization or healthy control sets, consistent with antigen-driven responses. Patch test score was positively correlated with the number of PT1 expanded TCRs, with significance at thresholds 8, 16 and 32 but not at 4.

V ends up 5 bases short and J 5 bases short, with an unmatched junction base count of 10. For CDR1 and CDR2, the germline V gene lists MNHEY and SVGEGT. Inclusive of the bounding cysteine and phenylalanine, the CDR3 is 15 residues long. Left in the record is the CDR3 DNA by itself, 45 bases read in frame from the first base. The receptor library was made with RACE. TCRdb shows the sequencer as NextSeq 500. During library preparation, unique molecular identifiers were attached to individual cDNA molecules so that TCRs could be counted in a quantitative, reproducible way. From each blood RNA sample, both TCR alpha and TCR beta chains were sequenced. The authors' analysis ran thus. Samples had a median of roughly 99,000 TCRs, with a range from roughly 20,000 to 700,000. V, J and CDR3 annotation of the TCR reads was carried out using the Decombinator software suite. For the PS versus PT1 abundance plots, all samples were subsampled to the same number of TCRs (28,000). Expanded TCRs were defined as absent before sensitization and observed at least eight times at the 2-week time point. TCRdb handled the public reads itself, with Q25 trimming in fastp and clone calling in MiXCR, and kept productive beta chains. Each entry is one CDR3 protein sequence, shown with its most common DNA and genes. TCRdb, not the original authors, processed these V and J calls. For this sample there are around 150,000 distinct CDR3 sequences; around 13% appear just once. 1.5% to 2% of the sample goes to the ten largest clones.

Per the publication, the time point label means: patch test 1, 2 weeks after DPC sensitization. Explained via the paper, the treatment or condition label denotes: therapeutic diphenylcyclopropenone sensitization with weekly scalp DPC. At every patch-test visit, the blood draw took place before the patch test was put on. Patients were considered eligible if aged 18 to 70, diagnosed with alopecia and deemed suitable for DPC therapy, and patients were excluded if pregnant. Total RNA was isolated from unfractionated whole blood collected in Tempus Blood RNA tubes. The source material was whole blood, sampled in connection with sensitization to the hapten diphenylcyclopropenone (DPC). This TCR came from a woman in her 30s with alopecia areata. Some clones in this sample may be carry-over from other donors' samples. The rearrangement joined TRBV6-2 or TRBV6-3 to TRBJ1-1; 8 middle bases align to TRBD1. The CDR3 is CASSPIGTGGTEAFF. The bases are TGTGCCAGCAGTCCGATCGGGACAGGAGGGACTGAAGCTTTCTTT.